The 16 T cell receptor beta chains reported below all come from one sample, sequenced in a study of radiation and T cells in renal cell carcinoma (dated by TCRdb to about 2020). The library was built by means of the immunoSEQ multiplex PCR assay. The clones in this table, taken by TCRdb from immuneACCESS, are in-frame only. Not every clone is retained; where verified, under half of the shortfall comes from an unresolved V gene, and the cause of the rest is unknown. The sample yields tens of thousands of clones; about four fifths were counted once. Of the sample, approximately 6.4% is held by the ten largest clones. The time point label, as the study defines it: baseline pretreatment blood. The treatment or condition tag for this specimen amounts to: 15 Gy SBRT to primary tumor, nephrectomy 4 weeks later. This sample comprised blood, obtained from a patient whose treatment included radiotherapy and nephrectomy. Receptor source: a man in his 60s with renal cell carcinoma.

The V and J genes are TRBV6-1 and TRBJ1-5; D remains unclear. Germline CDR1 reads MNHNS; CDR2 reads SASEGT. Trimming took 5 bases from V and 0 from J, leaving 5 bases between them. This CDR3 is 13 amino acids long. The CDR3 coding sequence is TGTGCCAGCAGTACTTATAGCAATCAGCCCCAGCATTTT. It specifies CASSTYSNQPQHF.

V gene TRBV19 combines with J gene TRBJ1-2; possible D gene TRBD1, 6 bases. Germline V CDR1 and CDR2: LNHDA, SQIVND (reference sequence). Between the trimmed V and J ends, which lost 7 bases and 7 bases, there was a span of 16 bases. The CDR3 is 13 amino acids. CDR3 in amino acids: CASNRPGVSGYTF. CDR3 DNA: TGTGCCAGTAATCGCCCAGGGGTATCTGGCTACACCTTC.

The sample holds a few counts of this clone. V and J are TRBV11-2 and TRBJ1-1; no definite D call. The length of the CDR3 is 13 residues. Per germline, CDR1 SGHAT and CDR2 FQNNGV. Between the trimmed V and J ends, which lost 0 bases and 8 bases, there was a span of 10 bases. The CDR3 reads CASSLERSQEAFF. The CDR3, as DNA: TGTGCCAGCAGCTTAGAAAGGAGTCAAGAAGCTTTCTTT.

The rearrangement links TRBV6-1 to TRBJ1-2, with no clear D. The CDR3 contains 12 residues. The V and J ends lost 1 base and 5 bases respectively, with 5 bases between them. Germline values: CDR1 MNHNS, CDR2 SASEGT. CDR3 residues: CASSEDGYGYTF. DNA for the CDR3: TGTGCCAGCAGTGAAGACGGATATGGCTACACCTTC.

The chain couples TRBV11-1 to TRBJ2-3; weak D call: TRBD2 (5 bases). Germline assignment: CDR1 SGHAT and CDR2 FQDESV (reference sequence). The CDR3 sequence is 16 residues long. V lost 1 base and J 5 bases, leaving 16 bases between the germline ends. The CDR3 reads CASSLVVDPRGDTQYF. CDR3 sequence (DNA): TGTGCCAGCAGCTTAGTTGTCGACCCACGGGGAGATACGCAGTATTTT.

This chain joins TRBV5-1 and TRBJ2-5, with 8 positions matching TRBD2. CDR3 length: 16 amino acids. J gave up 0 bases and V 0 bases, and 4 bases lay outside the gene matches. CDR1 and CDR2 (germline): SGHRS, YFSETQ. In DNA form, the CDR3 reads TGCGCCAGCAGCTTGGTAGTAGCGGGGTACCAAGAGACCCAGTACTTC. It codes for CASSLVVAGYQETQYF.

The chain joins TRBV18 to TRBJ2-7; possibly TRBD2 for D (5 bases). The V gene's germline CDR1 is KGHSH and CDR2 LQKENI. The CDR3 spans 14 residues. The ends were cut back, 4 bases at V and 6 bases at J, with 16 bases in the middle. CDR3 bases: TGTGCCAGCTCACACACCTCCGAGGGAAGCGAGCAGTACTTC. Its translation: CASSHTSEGSEQYF.

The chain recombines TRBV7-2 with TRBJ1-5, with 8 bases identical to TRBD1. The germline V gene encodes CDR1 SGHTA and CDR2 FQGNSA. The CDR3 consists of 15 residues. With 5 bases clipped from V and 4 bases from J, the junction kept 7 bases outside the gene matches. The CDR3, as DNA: TGTGCCAGCAGCCGGACAGGGAGTGGGAATCAGCCCCAGCATTTT. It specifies CASSRTGSGNQPQHF.

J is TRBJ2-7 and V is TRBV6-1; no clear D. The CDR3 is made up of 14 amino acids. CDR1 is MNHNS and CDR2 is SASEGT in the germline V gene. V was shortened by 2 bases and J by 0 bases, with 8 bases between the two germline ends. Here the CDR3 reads CASSETVSSYEQYF. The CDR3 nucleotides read TGTGCCAGCAGTGAAACGGTCAGCTCCTACGAGCAGTACTTC.

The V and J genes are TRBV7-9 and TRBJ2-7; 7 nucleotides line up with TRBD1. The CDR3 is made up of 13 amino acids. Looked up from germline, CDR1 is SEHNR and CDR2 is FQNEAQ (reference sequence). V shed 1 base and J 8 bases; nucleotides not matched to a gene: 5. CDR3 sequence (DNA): TGTGCCAGCAGCTTAGTTGACAGGGCCAAGCAGTACTTC. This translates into CASSLVDRAKQYF.

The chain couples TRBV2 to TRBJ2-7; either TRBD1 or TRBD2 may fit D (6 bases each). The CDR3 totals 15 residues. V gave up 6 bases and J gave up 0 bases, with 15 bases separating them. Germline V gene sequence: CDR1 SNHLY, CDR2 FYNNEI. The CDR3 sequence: CASRRGADISYEQYF. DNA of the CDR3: TGTGCCAGCAGAAGGGGGGCCGACATCTCCTACGAGCAGTACTTC.

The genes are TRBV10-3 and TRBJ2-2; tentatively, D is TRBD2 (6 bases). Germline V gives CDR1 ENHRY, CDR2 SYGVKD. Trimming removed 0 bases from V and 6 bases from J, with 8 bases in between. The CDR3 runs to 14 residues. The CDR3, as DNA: TGTGCCATCAGTGAGTCTAGGGAGGCCGGGGAGCTGTTTTTT. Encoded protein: CAISESREAGELFF.

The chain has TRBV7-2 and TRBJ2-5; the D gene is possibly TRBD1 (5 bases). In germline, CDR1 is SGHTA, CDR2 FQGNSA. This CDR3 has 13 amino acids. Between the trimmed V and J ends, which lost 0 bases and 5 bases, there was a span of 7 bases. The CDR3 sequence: CASSLAGLETQYF. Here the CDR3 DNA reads TGTGCCAGCAGCTTAGCGGGGCTCGAGACCCAGTACTTC.

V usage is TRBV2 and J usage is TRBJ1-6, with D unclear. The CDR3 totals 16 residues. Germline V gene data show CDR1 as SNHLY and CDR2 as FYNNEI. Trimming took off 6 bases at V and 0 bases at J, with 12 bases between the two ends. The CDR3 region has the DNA TGTGCCAGCAGCTCAGAGGCGAGCTCCTATAATTCACCCCTCCACTTT. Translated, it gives CASSSEASSYNSPLHF.

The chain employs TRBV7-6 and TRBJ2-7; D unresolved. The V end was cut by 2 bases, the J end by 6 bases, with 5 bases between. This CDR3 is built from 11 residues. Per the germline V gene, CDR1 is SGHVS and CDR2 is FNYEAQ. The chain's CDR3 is CASSLTGEQYF. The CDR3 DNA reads TGTGCCAGCAGCTTAACCGGCGAGCAGTACTTC.

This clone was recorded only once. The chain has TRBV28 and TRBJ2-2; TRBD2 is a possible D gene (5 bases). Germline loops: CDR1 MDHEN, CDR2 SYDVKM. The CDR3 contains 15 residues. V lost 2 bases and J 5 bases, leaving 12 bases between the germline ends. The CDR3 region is CASSLDGGKTGELFF. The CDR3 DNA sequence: TGTGCCAGCAGTTTAGACGGAGGAAAAACCGGGGAGCTGTTTTTT.